This T cell receptor (beta chain) was found in a study of blood T cells in healthy people across ages. The CDR3 contains 11 residues. Germline CDR1 MDHEN, CDR2 SYDVKM. PCR was performed a second time for roughly 6 to 12 cycles using a sample-barcoded 5' primer and a J-beta primer mix. MiXCR, run by TCRdb on the 5' RACE reads, gives a single entry per CDR3 protein. The table lists roughly 700,000 distinct CDR3 sequences, about 52% of them singletons. The sample taken for sequencing was blood. This TCR was sampled from an older woman in good health. The gene calls are TRBV28 and TRBJ2-1, with D maybe TRBD2 (5 bases). The tail of the sequence fits TRBJ2-7 better, so the J call may be wrong. The CDR3 here is CASRAPGEQYF. CDR3 nucleotides: TGTGCCAGCAGGGCTCCGGGAGAGCAGTACTTC.